Each of the 13 T cell receptor beta chains below was sequenced from the same sample in a study of T cells after yellow fever vaccination. TCRdb recomputed calls from the 5' RACE reads with MiXCR, one row per CDR3 protein. This sample has approximately 300,000 distinct CDR3 sequences; 10% to 15% occur once, and the top ten carry 0.4% to 0.55%. The starting material was CD4+ T cells sorted from PBMCs, obtained 45 days after the yellow fever booster vaccination. The receptors shown here come from a man aged 30-40 years who received the YFV17D yellow fever vaccine.

This clonotype was detected a few times. The V gene is TRBV20-1, the J gene TRBJ2-5; TRBD1 aligns across 7 bases. CDR1 and CDR2 from the germline V gene are DFQATT and SNEGSKA (reference sequence). The J segment lost 3 bases and the V segment lost 6 bases, leaving 7 bases of the junction unmatched. CDR3 length: 13 residues. The CDR3 DNA reads TGCAGTGCAGGGGACAGCCAGGAAGAGACCCAGTACTTC. As protein: CSAGDSQEETQYF.

In nucleotides, the CDR3 is TGTGCCAGCAGCTATAGACACGGAGCTGGAGGCTACACCTTC. Encoded protein: CASSYRHGAGGYTF. The genes are TRBV6-5 and TRBJ1-2; D remains ambiguous. CDR3 length: 14 amino acids. Germline lookup yields CDR1 MNHEY and CDR2 SVGAGI. Trimming stripped 6 bases from V and 8 bases from J, with 19 bases between.

V gene TRBV5-1 combines with J gene TRBJ2-5, with unresolved D. The V gene lost 0 bases and the J gene lost 3 bases, with 18 bases spanning the gap. Germline V gene sequence: CDR1 SGHRS, CDR2 YFSETQ. The CDR3 is 17 amino acids. The CDR3 loop reads CASSLAGGLVSEETQYF. The CDR3 DNA follows: TGCGCCAGCAGCTTGGCTGGCGGATTGGTGAGTGAAGAGACCCAGTACTTC.

The chain recombines TRBV20-1 with TRBJ2-3, with D perhaps TRBD2 (6 bases). The V gene's germline CDR1 is DFQATT and CDR2 SNEGSKA (reference sequence). There are 16 residues in the CDR3. The V end was cut by 6 bases, the J end by 2 bases, with 21 bases between. For the CDR3, the DNA is TGCAGTGCGAGACCGGGGACTGCTCATTACACAGATACGCAGTATTTT. Residues: CSARPGTAHYTDTQYF.

This clonotype has only a few counts. This sequence joins TRBV7-9 and TRBJ1-1, with TRBD1 as a possible D gene (5 bases). CDR1 and CDR2 (germline): SEHNR, FQNEAQ (reference sequence). The CDR3 loop spans 14 amino acids. The germline V and J ends were trimmed by 0 bases and 10 bases, with 15 bases remaining between them. The CDR3 is CASSLARGAGIAFF. Written as DNA, the CDR3 is TGTGCCAGCAGCTTAGCGCGAGGGGCCGGGATAGCTTTCTTT.

This clonotype was observed once. This rearrangement joins TRBV2 to TRBJ1-4, with D uncertain. The V gene's germline CDR1 is SNHLY and CDR2 FYNNEI. V lost 7 bases to trimming and J lost 7 bases, with 19 bases between them. This CDR3 region has 15 residues. The CDR3 sequence is CASTENGRAGEKLFF. The CDR3 DNA reads TGTGCCAGCACCGAAAACGGGCGAGCGGGTGAAAAACTGTTTTTT.

There are a few counts of this clonotype. The genes are TRBV7-2 and TRBJ2-1, with a possible D match to TRBD2 (6 bases). The germline V and J ends were trimmed by 3 bases and 4 bases, with 16 bases remaining between them. The CDR3 sequence is 16 residues long. Germline CDR1 reads SGHTA; CDR2 reads FQGNSA. For the CDR3, the DNA is TGTGCCAGCAGCTTGGGACCGGGACTGGGATACAATGAGCAGTTCTTC. Its protein is CASSLGPGLGYNEQFF.

The chain is built from TRBV27 and TRBJ2-7; possibly TRBD2 for D (6 bases). CDR3 length: 15 residues. Trimming left V 3 bases short and J 3 bases short, with 15 bases between. From germline, CDR1 is MNHEY and CDR2 SMNVEV (reference sequence). The CDR3 is CASSLTRPDLYEQYF. The CDR3 DNA follows: TGTGCCAGCAGTTTGACTAGACCGGATCTCTACGAGCAGTACTTC.

This clonotype was seen at least ten times. This chain links TRBV29-1 with TRBJ2-7; D is possibly TRBD1 (6 bases). This CDR3 is 14 amino acids long. From germline, CDR1 is SQVTM and CDR2 ANQGSEA. Between the trimmed V and J ends, which lost 5 bases and 2 bases, there was a span of 16 bases. For the CDR3, the DNA is TGCAGCGTTCTCTGGACAGCTGATGCCTACGAGCAGTACTTC. Amino acids: CSVLWTADAYEQYF.

There are a few counts of this clonotype. The chain uses TRBV7-2 and TRBJ2-7, with TRBD1 as a possible D gene (6 bases). The CDR3 totals 14 residues. V lost 7 bases to trimming and J lost 0 bases, with 13 bases between them. The germline V gene has CDR1 SGHTA and CDR2 FQGNSA. The CDR3 region has the DNA TGTGCCAGCAACAAGGCAGGGGACTCCTACGAGCAGTACTTC. Residues: CASNKAGDSYEQYF.

The chain joins TRBV4-3 to TRBJ2-7; D call uncertain. Trimming took off 0 bases at V and 2 bases at J, with 8 bases between the two ends. This CDR3 is built from 14 residues. The germline V gene has CDR1 LGHNA and CDR2 YSLEER. The CDR3 sequence is CASSQDPDTYEQYF. The CDR3 coding sequence is TGCGCCAGCAGCCAAGATCCAGATACCTACGAGCAGTACTTC.

This clonotype turned up a few times. The CDR3: CSVGNTFWDTQYF. The CDR3 DNA sequence: TGCAGCGTCGGGAACACGTTCTGGGATACGCAGTATTTT. The chain has TRBV29-1 and TRBJ2-3; D may be TRBD2 (5 bases). V lost 6 bases and J 6 bases, leaving 16 bases between the germline ends. The CDR3 runs to 13 residues. Germline CDR1 is SQVTM and CDR2 is ANQGSEA.

J is TRBJ2-5 and V is TRBV5-1; perhaps D is TRBD1 or TRBD2 (5 bases each). CDR3 length equals 17 residues. V shed 7 bases and J shed 4 bases, with 26 bases lying between them. CDR1 SGHRS and CDR2 YFSETQ come from the germline V gene. This CDR3 reads CASAPGRQTTAGETQYF. DNA for the CDR3: TGCGCCAGCGCGCCCGGAAGACAGACTACGGCGGGAGAGACCCAGTACTTC.